This T cell receptor (beta chain) was documented in a study of early T cells in non-severe SARS-CoV-2 infection. Study overall: With bulk RNA from unsorted whole blood as input, sequencing yielded unpaired chains. General observations from the study: VDJdb matches were skewed toward anti-spike CD8 T cell responses.

Germline loops: CDR1 LGHNT, CDR2 FRNRAP. Deletions cut 0 bases from V and 5 bases from J, with 11 bases between. The CDR3 is 15 residues long. Unique molecular identifiers (one per individual cDNA molecule) were attached. TCRdb independently ran MiXCR on the 5' RACE reads; one entry per CDR3 protein. The sample lists 70,000 to 95,000 distinct CDR3 sequences, approximately 14% seen once, with 0.45% to 0.75% in the top ten. Of note for this clonotype: Its target is unknown.

The sequenced material came from whole blood. V and J are TRBV12-5 and TRBJ1-5; a possible D gene is TRBD1 (6 bases). The receptor was isolated from an adult who was a healthcare worker with PCR-confirmed SARS-CoV-2 infection or an uninfected control (not recorded which). In DNA form, the CDR3 reads TGTGCTAGTGGTTTGGTCCCAGGGGTGGATCAGCCCCAGCATTTT. Protein product: CASGLVPGVDQPQHF.